The 27 T cell receptor beta chains reported below all come from one sample, sequenced in a study of lymphopenia after photon versus proton radiotherapy. Sequenced by immunoSEQ multiplex PCR; TCRdb stores in-frame clones only, minus some. This table holds fewer than 45,000 clones, 86% found once. Sequencing used peripheral blood, obtained from a patient treated with proton-based radiotherapy. These receptors were collected from a woman in her 70s with pancreatic cancer. Some clones in this sample may be carry-over from other donors' samples.

This clone was seen only once. This chain connects TRBV28 to TRBJ1-1, with D unresolved. CDR1 is MDHEN and CDR2 is SYDVKM in the germline V gene. The V and J ends lost 6 bases and 3 bases respectively, with 11 bases between them. The CDR3 contains 13 residues. The CDR3 sequence is CASSPPPDTEAFF. CDR3 coding DNA: TGTGCCAGCAGCCCCCCGCCGGACACTGAAGCTTTCTTT.

This chain uses TRBV10-1 with TRBJ1-5; D not resolved. The CDR3 runs 14 residues. Germline V CDR1 and CDR2: WNHNN, SYGVQD (reference sequence). V gave up 7 bases and J gave up 2 bases, with 12 bases separating them. The DNA for the CDR3 is TGCGCCAGCAAGGAAGTGCAGGGCAATCAGCCCCAGCATTTT. This codes for CASKEVQGNQPQHF.

The rearrangement joins TRBV6-6 to TRBJ1-6; D unresolved. The CDR3 consists of 15 residues. Trimming took 2 bases from V and 3 from J, leaving 8 bases between them. The V gene's germline CDR1 is MNHNY and CDR2 SVGAGI (reference sequence). The CDR3 spells CASSYDGYYNSPLHF. Here the CDR3 DNA reads TGTGCCAGCAGTTACGACGGATACTATAATTCACCCCTCCACTTT.

This clone came up a few times. The CDR3 loop is CASSGVAGPTYNEQFF. The DNA for the CDR3 is TGTGCCAGTTCGGGTGTGGCGGGACCTACCTACAATGAGCAGTTCTTC. This sequence joins TRBV19 and TRBJ2-1; maybe TRBD2 (6 bases). The CDR3 sequence is 16 residues long. V was clipped by 8 bases and J by 2 bases, with 19 bases between them. Germline V gives CDR1 LNHDA, CDR2 SQIVND (reference sequence).

The chain is built from TRBV5-1 and TRBJ2-7, with D possibly called TRBD1 or TRBD2 (7 bases each). The CDR3 covers 17 residues. Trimming cost V 1 base and J 3 bases, with 20 bases left between them. Germline lookup yields CDR1 SGHRS and CDR2 YFSETQ. The CDR3 spells CASSLTGAPSGIYEQYF. The DNA for the CDR3 is TGCGCCAGCAGCTTGACAGGGGCCCCCAGCGGGATCTACGAGCAGTACTTC.

V gene TRBV19 combines with J gene TRBJ1-1; no firm D call. Trimming removed 1 base at V and 3 bases at J, with 12 bases between. This CDR3 is built from 15 residues. Germline lookup yields CDR1 LNHDA and CDR2 SQIVND (reference sequence). The CDR3, as DNA: TGTGCCAGTAGTATAGGTGTGGTTGTTTACACTGAAGCTTTCTTT. It encodes CASSIGVVVYTEAFF.

The chain couples TRBV28 to TRBJ1-1; tentative D call: TRBD1 (6 bases). Per the germline V gene, CDR1 is MDHEN and CDR2 is SYDVKM. The ends were cut back, 2 bases at V and 6 bases at J, with 25 bases in the middle. The CDR3 runs to 18 residues. The CDR3 region has the DNA TGTGCCAGCAGTTTACCATCGACAGGCGCCTTTAGTGGCGCTGAAGCTTTCTTT. As protein: CASSLPSTGAFSGAEAFF.

To note about this clone: One end of the junction is discordant with germline, which a read error may explain. The chain combines TRBV11-2 with TRBJ2-7; possibly TRBD1 for D (6 bases). The CDR3 contains 14 residues. Looked up from germline, CDR1 is SGHAT and CDR2 is FQNNGV. CDR3 amino acids: CASSQVRGNYEQYF. The CDR3 DNA reads TGCGCCAGCAGCCAAGTGAGGGGGAACTACGAGCAGTACTTC.

This chain connects TRBV11-2 to TRBJ2-2; 8 bases line up with TRBD2. V lost 1 base to trimming and J lost 7 bases; unmatched junction nucleotides: 5. The CDR3 has 15 residues. CDR1 is SGHAT, CDR2 FQNNGV, per germline. The CDR3 region is CASSLAGGPGGELFF. CDR3 in DNA: TGTGCCAGCAGCTTAGCGGGAGGGCCTGGCGGGGAGCTGTTTTTT.

The CDR3 loop reads CASSQGMRGEQYF. DNA for the CDR3: TGCGCCAGCAGCCAAGGTATGCGGGGGGAGCAGTACTTC. This sequence joins TRBV4-1 and TRBJ2-7; 7 nucleotides agree with TRBD2. V was clipped by 1 base and J by 7 bases; unmatched bases: 4. The germline CDR1 and CDR2 sequences are MGHRA and YSYEKL. The CDR3 totals 13 residues.

Note on this clone: This sample includes further DNA sequences coding for the same CDR3. The rearrangement joins TRBV7-3 to TRBJ2-2; 8 bases fit TRBD2. Germline lookup yields CDR1 SGHTA and CDR2 FQGTGA. This CDR3 region has 16 residues. Trimming at V came to 5 bases and at J to 1 base, leaving 6 bases not matched to a gene. DNA of the CDR3: TGTGCCAGCAGCCCAGGGAGCGGGGGGAACACCGGGGAGCTGTTTTTT. Protein product: CASSPGSGGNTGELFF.

This chain uses TRBV19 with TRBJ2-1; 10 bases match TRBD2. Trimming removed 1 base from V and 5 bases from J; junction bases left unmatched: 5. The V gene's germline CDR1 is LNHDA and CDR2 SQIVND (reference sequence). There are 16 residues in the CDR3. In DNA form, the CDR3 reads TGTGCCAGTAGTATAGTTGCCAGCGGGAGGGACAATGAGCAGTTCTTC. Encoded protein: CASSIVASGRDNEQFF.

The gene calls are TRBV5-1 and TRBJ2-5; the D is unclear. The germline gives CDR1 SGHRS, CDR2 YFSETQ. The length of the CDR3 is 15 residues. Trimming removed 1 base from V and 4 bases from J, with 14 bases in between. The CDR3 reads CASSLIVGGVETQYF. The CDR3 DNA sequence: TGCGCCAGCAGCTTGATTGTTGGTGGTGTAGAGACCCAGTACTTC.

The chain is built from TRBV19 and TRBJ2-1; 10 positions agree with TRBD1. The junction had 10 bases not matched to a gene; V was cut back by 7 bases and J by 7 bases. The CDR3 has 15 amino acids. Germline V lookup: CDR1 LNHDA, CDR2 SQIVND (reference sequence). The chain's CDR3 is CASKDGGQGKNEQFF. CDR3 nucleotides: TGTGCCAGTAAGGATGGGGGACAGGGGAAGAATGAGCAGTTCTTC.

J is TRBJ2-7 and V is TRBV2, with D perhaps matching TRBD2 (5 bases). CDR1 is SNHLY and CDR2 is FYNNEI in the germline V gene. CDR3 length: 14 residues. V was trimmed by 3 bases and J by 5 bases, leaving 14 bases between them. In DNA, the CDR3 is TGTGCCAGCAGTGAGCGGCCAGGACTGAACGAGCAGTACTTC. Encoded protein: CASSERPGLNEQYF.

The genes are TRBV6-5 and TRBJ2-7; 7 nucleotides agree with TRBD2. Germline V CDR1 and CDR2: MNHEY, SVGAGI. The CDR3 runs to 14 residues. V shed 0 bases, J shed 3 bases, and the junction held 2 bases outside the gene matches. The CDR3 loop reads CASSYSGGYYEQYF. The CDR3 DNA reads as TGTGCCAGCAGTTACTCGGGGGGGTACTACGAGCAGTACTTC.

This clone has just one count. The chain recombines TRBV7-9 with TRBJ2-3, with D unresolved. The CDR3 extends over 11 amino acids. Germline assignment: CDR1 SEHNR and CDR2 FQNEAQ (reference sequence). V was clipped by 5 bases and J by 4 bases, with 4 bases between them. CDR3 amino acids: CASSQPDTQYF. CDR3 sequence (DNA): TGTGCCAGCAGCCAGCCAGATACGCAGTATTTT.

The gene calls are TRBV19 and TRBJ2-3; 8 nucleotides align to TRBD2. The CDR3 length is 17 residues. With V trimmed by 3 bases and J by 0 bases, 8 bases remained unmatched. The germline gives CDR1 LNHDA, CDR2 SQIVND (reference sequence). CDR3 coding DNA: TGTGCCAGTAGTATCTTTCCGGGACTAGAAAGCACAGATACGCAGTATTTT. Protein: CASSIFPGLESTDTQYF. Full variable domain (remainder filled in from reference TRBV19 and TRBJ2-3): DGGITQSPKYLFRKEGQNVTLSCEQNLNHDAMYWYRQDPGQGLRLIYYSQIVNDFQKGDIAEGYSVSREKKESFPLTVTSAQKNPTAFYLCASSIFPGLESTDTQYFGPGTRLTVL.

The chain is built from TRBV10-1 and TRBJ2-1; 13 positions agree with TRBD2. The CDR3 sequence is 15 residues long. Looked up from germline, CDR1 is WNHNN and CDR2 is SYGVQD (reference sequence). After removal of 2 bases from V and 6 bases from J, the junction contained 1 base not matched to a gene. CDR3 DNA: TGCGCCAGCAGTGAGGGACTAGCGGGAGCCAATGAGCAGTTCTTC. Its translation is CASSEGLAGANEQFF.

V is TRBV7-9 and J is TRBJ2-2; D remains ambiguous. Germline V CDR1 and CDR2: SEHNR, FQNEAQ (reference sequence). Trimming took 2 bases from V and 5 from J, leaving 9 bases between them. The CDR3 extends over 14 amino acids. The DNA for the CDR3 is TGTGCCAGCAGCTTAAGGCAGACAACCGGGGAGCTGTTTTTT. Amino acids: CASSLRQTTGELFF.

This rearrangement joins TRBV19 to TRBJ2-1; D uncertain. Per the germline V gene, CDR1 is LNHDA and CDR2 is SQIVND (reference sequence). V lost 3 bases and J 5 bases, leaving 8 bases between the germline ends. CDR3 length: 13 amino acids. The CDR3 is CASSISLNNEQFF. Written as DNA, the CDR3 is TGTGCCAGTAGTATTTCCCTTAACAATGAGCAGTTCTTC.

The rearrangement links TRBV10-3 to TRBJ2-7; D is undetermined. Trimming cost V 7 bases and J 2 bases, with 18 bases left between them. Looked up from germline, CDR1 is ENHRY and CDR2 is SYGVKD. This CDR3 is built from 15 residues. CDR3 region: CAITGNEDGAYEQYF. In nucleotides, the CDR3 is TGTGCCATCACCGGAAATGAGGACGGAGCCTACGAGCAGTACTTC.

This rearrangement joins TRBV2 to TRBJ1-1; the match to TRBD1 covers 7 bases. V dropped 1 base and J dropped 1; count of bases not matched to a gene: 3. The germline V gene has CDR1 SNHLY and CDR2 FYNNEI. This CDR3 comprises 15 residues. The CDR3 protein is CASSEVRGRNTEAFF. For the CDR3, the DNA is TGTGCCAGCAGTGAAGTCAGGGGGAGGAACACTGAAGCTTTCTTT.

Details on this clone: One end of the junction is discordant with germline, which a read error may explain. The chain combines TRBV7-7 with TRBJ2-1; 7 nucleotides agree with TRBD2. The germline CDR1 and CDR2 sequences are SSHAT and FNYEAQ (reference sequence). This CDR3 has 15 residues. The CDR3 here is CASSLWEGAYNEQFF. In DNA form, the CDR3 reads TGTGCTAGCAGCTTATGGGAGGGAGCCTACAATGAGCAGTTCTTC.

This chain links TRBV5-1 with TRBJ1-4, with D possibly TRBD1 on 6 matching bases. Trimming took 0 bases from V and 2 from J, leaving 8 bases between them. The length of the CDR3 is 15 residues. Germline V gene data show CDR1 as SGHRS and CDR2 as YFSETQ. CDR3 bases: TGCGCCAGCAGCTTGGAAACAGGGACTAATGAAAAACTGTTTTTT. Translated: CASSLETGTNEKLFF.

The rearrangement joins TRBV5-1 to TRBJ1-1, with D uncertain. Germline loops: CDR1 SGHRS, CDR2 YFSETQ. V was cut by 4 bases and J by 1 base, with 8 bases left in between. This CDR3 region has 13 residues. DNA for the CDR3: TGCGCCAGCAGCGTAACAGAGAACACTGAAGCTTTCTTT. Protein sequence: CASSVTENTEAFF.

This rearrangement joins TRBV5-6 to TRBJ2-7, with a tentative D call TRBD1 (6 bases). Germline V gene data show CDR1 as SGHDT and CDR2 as YYEEEE. The CDR3 extends over 11 amino acids. V lost 2 bases and J 6 bases, leaving 6 bases between the germline ends. The CDR3 protein is CASSLGGEQYF. The CDR3 DNA sequence: TGTGCCAGCAGCTTAGGGGGCGAGCAGTACTTC.